This TCR beta chain was sequenced during a study of long-term antiretroviral therapy in people with HIV. For the study at large: The 2015 immediate-ART recommendation came about a decade after the earliest samples.

Study-level points and caveats: Transplant donor controls retained higher diversity, though diversity increased after ART. From about 2003 to 2018, blood was obtained, possibly while participants received older ART regimens.

Version v3.0 of the immunoSEQ assay ran at survey level. Sequencing targeted about 40,000-50,000 T-cell genomes per sample. The table came from immunoSEQ multiplex PCR; TCRdb's copy has only in-frame clones and leaves some out. This table holds 20,000 or so clones, roughly 78% found once. Germline CDR1 MDHEN, CDR2 SYDVKM. CDR3 length: 19 amino acids. V lost 4 bases and J lost 3; bases outside the gene matches: 15. In its sample, this clone was seen once. The antigen remains unidentified. The chain combines TRBV28 with TRBJ2-3; 11 nucleotides line up with TRBD1. This receptor was taken from a man between 18 and 35 years old with HIV. The starting material was unsorted PBMCs, obtained at the start of antiretroviral therapy, before treatment. In nucleotides, the CDR3 is TGTGCCAGCAGTTGGGACTTTCAAGGGACAGGGGGACTAACAGATACGCAGTATTTT. Protein sequence: CASSWDFQGTGGLTDTQYF.